The 23 T cell receptor beta chains below were found in one sample sequenced in a study of blood T cells in healthy people across ages. Using a J-beta primer mix together with a sample-barcoded 5' primer, a second PCR was run for about 7 to 12 cycles. TCRdb fed the 5' RACE reads into MiXCR, producing one record per CDR3 protein. The sample lists approximately 800,000 distinct CDR3 sequences, 55% to 65% occurring once. Material for sequencing was blood. The receptors originated from a man aged 25 to 40 in good health.

The rearrangement links TRBV7-9 to TRBJ2-6; D remains unclear. The CDR3 runs 15 residues. The germline CDR1 and CDR2 sequences are SEHNR and FQNEAQ (reference sequence). Trimming stripped 2 bases from V and 2 bases from J, with 7 bases between. The CDR3 is CASSLPLAGANVLTF. Written as DNA, the CDR3 is TGTGCCAGCAGCTTACCTCTAGCTGGGGCCAACGTCCTGACTTTC.

The genes are TRBV18 and TRBJ2-7; D remains unclear. CDR1 and CDR2 from the germline V gene are KGHSH and LQKENI. CDR3 length equals 16 residues. Trimming stripped 2 bases from V and 0 bases from J, with 14 bases between. The CDR3 protein is CASSPVQVRSSYEQYF. CDR3 nucleotides: TGTGCCAGCTCACCAGTTCAGGTCCGGAGCTCCTACGAGCAGTACTTC.

This clonotype has a handful of counts. CDR3 sequence reads: CSVEAPSGYEQYF. DNA of the CDR3: TGCAGCGTTGAGGCGCCTAGCGGCTACGAGCAGTACTTC. This chain joins TRBV29-1 and TRBJ2-7; the match to TRBD2 covers 7 bases. Germline values: CDR1 SQVTM, CDR2 ANQGSEA. The CDR3 spans 13 residues. The trim removed 3 bases at V and 3 bases at J, leaving 5 bases unmatched.

The chain recombines TRBV28 with TRBJ1-1, with D maybe TRBD1 (5 bases). The CDR3 has 13 residues. Germline V CDR1 and CDR2: MDHEN, SYDVKM. V was trimmed by 8 bases and J by 2 bases, leaving 12 bases between them. The CDR3 loop is CASPNTGNTEAFF. The CDR3 nucleotides read TGTGCCAGCCCAAATACAGGAAACACTGAAGCTTTCTTT.

This chain links TRBV7-6 with TRBJ1-5; 10 bases map to TRBD1. The CDR3 is made up of 17 amino acids. CDR1 is SGHVS and CDR2 is FNYEAQ in the germline V gene. Trimming cost V 1 base and J 2 bases; bases outside gene matches: 5. In nucleotides, the CDR3 is TGTGCCAGCAGCTTAGGACAGGGGGCCGGAGGCAATCAGCCCCAGCATTTT. Amino acid sequence: CASSLGQGAGGNQPQHF.

The chain joins TRBV5-1 to TRBJ2-1, with 8 bases fitting TRBD1. Unmatched junction bases numbered 7, after V lost 4 bases and J lost 4 bases. This CDR3 region has 15 residues. Germline CDR1 and CDR2: SGHRS and YFSETQ. The CDR3 DNA sequence: TGCGCCAGCAGCCTTGCACAGGGGGGTTACAATGAGCAGTTCTTC. It codes for CASSLAQGGYNEQFF.

The chain is built from TRBV28 and TRBJ2-1; TRBD1 matches at 8 bases. With the DNA end fitting TRBJ2-7 better, the J assignment may be wrong. Looked up from germline, CDR1 is MDHEN and CDR2 is SYDVKM. The CDR3 sequence is 14 residues long. CDR3 in amino acids: CASSPDREGNEQYF. Here the CDR3 DNA reads TGTGCCAGCAGTCCGGACAGGGAAGGGAATGAGCAGTACTTC.

The chain carries TRBV7-9 and TRBJ1-2; TRBD1 aligns across 7 bases. The CDR3 consists of 13 residues. V lost 4 bases and J lost 7; bases outside the gene matches: 6. Germline CDR1 and CDR2: SEHNR and FQNEAQ (reference sequence). The CDR3 bases are TGTGCCAGCAGCTCCGACAGGGCGTGTGGCTACACCTTC. Translating it yields CASSSDRACGYTF.

V is TRBV4-3 and J is TRBJ2-7, with 9 bases matching TRBD2. The J call is in doubt because the DNA end fits TRBJ2-5 better. CDR1 and CDR2 from the germline V gene are LGHNA and YSLEER. The CDR3 has 14 residues. The CDR3 DNA reads as TGCGCCAGCAGCCCAGCGGGGGGTCGGGAGACCCAGTACTTC. The encoded protein is CASSPAGGRETQYF.

The gene calls are TRBV9 and TRBJ2-3, with 11 bases identical to TRBD2. Germline-derived CDR1 and CDR2 are SGDLS and YYNGEE. The V gene end was trimmed by 0 bases and the J gene end by 1 base; junction bases not matched to a gene: 1. The CDR3 spans 16 residues. In DNA, the CDR3 is TGTGCCAGCAGCGTAGTACTAGCGGGGGGCACAGATACGCAGTATTTT. It codes for CASSVVLAGGTDTQYF.

The table lists this clonotype with many counts. V usage is TRBV20-1 and J usage is TRBJ2-1; unclear D gene. Trimming left V 4 bases short and J 3 bases short, with 4 bases between. CDR3 size: 11 residues. Germline CDR1 is DFQATT and CDR2 is SNEGSKA (reference sequence). The CDR3 coding sequence is TGCAGTGCTACGGGCTACAATGAGCAGTTCTTC. Protein: CSATGYNEQFF.

This sequence joins TRBV20-1 and TRBJ2-5, with 9 nucleotides matching TRBD1. The J call may be mistaken, given a closer DNA end match to TRBJ2-7. Germline V gene data show CDR1 as DFQATT and CDR2 as SNEGSKA (reference sequence). The CDR3 loop spans 18 amino acids. CDR3 amino acids: CSAQGKEQGASMTYEQYF. The DNA of the CDR3 is TGCAGTGCCCAGGGAAAGGAACAGGGGGCAAGTATGACCTACGAGCAGTACTTC.

This chain connects TRBV9 to TRBJ2-1; D may match TRBD1 or TRBD2 (6 bases each). This CDR3 has 15 amino acids. From germline, CDR1 is SGDLS and CDR2 YYNGEE. V dropped 0 bases and J dropped 3 bases, with 10 bases sitting between them. In DNA, the CDR3 is TGTGCCAGCAGCGTAGTAGGGGGGCTCTACAATGAGCAGTTCTTC. This sequence encodes CASSVVGGLYNEQFF.

This clonotype was seen a single time. The chain links TRBV2 to TRBJ1-1; D perhaps matches TRBD1 (6 bases). Germline CDR1 is SNHLY and CDR2 is FYNNEI. V was cut by 10 bases and J by 0 bases, with 12 bases left in between. The CDR3 spans 13 residues. CDR3 region: CATSRTVNTEAFF. In nucleotides, the CDR3 is TGTGCCACCTCGAGGACAGTGAACACTGAAGCTTTCTTT.

This chain joins TRBV4-3 and TRBJ2-7; D perhaps matches TRBD2 (6 bases). Trimming stripped 4 bases from V and 3 bases from J, with 19 bases between. CDR3 length: 16 residues. From germline, CDR1 is LGHNA and CDR2 YSLEER. In nucleotides, the CDR3 is TGCGCCAGCAGCCCTCAGCCGGGGGATAACTTCTACGAGCAGTACTTC. It yields the protein CASSPQPGDNFYEQYF.

This clonotype was recorded once. The chain recombines TRBV7-6 with TRBJ2-7; D not resolved. The V and J ends lost 0 bases and 3 bases respectively, with 6 bases between them. The CDR3 spans 13 residues. The germline CDR1 and CDR2 sequences are SGHVS and FNYEAQ. CDR3 DNA: TGTGCCAGCAGCTTAGCGTTCGGCTACGAGCAGTACTTC. The encoded protein is CASSLAFGYEQYF.

This clonotype showed up just a few times. V gene TRBV12-3 or TRBV12-4 combines with J gene TRBJ1-2; D remains ambiguous. Trimming stripped 4 bases from V and 4 bases from J, with 10 bases between. The CDR3 is 13 residues long. The CDR3 sequence is CASSWAGLYGYTF. DNA for the CDR3: TGTGCCAGCAGTTGGGCAGGACTCTATGGCTACACCTTC.

V is TRBV20-1 and J is TRBJ2-1; 8 bases agree with TRBD2. With 3 bases clipped from V and 3 bases from J, the junction kept 7 bases outside the gene matches. The germline gives CDR1 DFQATT, CDR2 SNEGSKA (reference sequence). The CDR3 runs to 15 residues. CDR3 bases: TGCAGTGCTAGTCCAGCGGGGGTTGACTACAATGAGCAGTTCTTC. Protein: CSASPAGVDYNEQFF.

The CDR3: CASSASSGVAYEQYF. The CDR3 DNA is TGTGCCAGCAGCGCTTCTAGCGGGGTAGCCTACGAGCAGTACTTC. The chain links TRBV11-1 to TRBJ2-5; 9 nucleotides align to TRBD2. The J call may be incorrect, as the DNA end agrees better with TRBJ2-7. Germline CDR1 is SGHAT and CDR2 is FQDESV (reference sequence). The CDR3 spans 15 residues.

The chain is built from TRBV7-9 and TRBJ2-7; perhaps D is TRBD1 or TRBD2 (5 bases each). The germline V gene has CDR1 SEHNR and CDR2 FQNEAQ (reference sequence). This CDR3 has 14 residues. Trimming removed 1 base at V and 3 bases at J, with 10 bases between. The CDR3 region is CASSLEGEIYEQYF. The CDR3 nucleotides read TGTGCCAGCAGCTTAGAAGGGGAGATCTACGAGCAGTACTTC. Drawing the rest from reference TRBV7-9 and TRBJ2-7, the complete variable domain is DTGVSQNPRHKITKRGQNVTFRCDPISEHNRLYWYRQTLGQGPEFLTYFQNEAQLEKSRLLSDRFSAERPKGSFSTLEIQRTEQGDSAMYLCASSLEGEIYEQYFGPGTRLTVT.

Details on this clonotype: A junction boundary mismatches the germline segment, possibly from a read error. The J gene is TRBJ1-2, the V gene TRBV12-3 or TRBV12-4; TRBD1 agrees at 8 bases. The CDR3 loop spans 13 amino acids. The CDR3 bases are TGTGTCAGCAGTCCGGACAGGGTAGGCGGCTACACCTTC. This encodes CVSSPDRVGGYTF.

V usage is TRBV20-1 and J usage is TRBJ2-1; 13 bases are shared with TRBD2. The CDR3 runs to 15 residues. Germline lookup yields CDR1 DFQATT and CDR2 SNEGSKA (reference sequence). The ends lost 3 bases at V and 7 bases at J; junction bases unmatched: 6. CDR3 sequence reads: CSASPLAGGLNEQFF. CDR3 DNA sequence: TGCAGTGCTAGCCCACTAGCGGGGGGGTTGAATGAGCAGTTCTTC.

The gene calls are TRBV20-1 and TRBJ2-5; no clear D. Trimming left V 2 bases short and J 1 base short, with 8 bases between. CDR1 is DFQATT, CDR2 SNEGSKA, per germline (reference sequence). This CDR3 has 13 residues. The CDR3 DNA reads as TGCAGTGCTAGAACACTAACCCAAGAGACCCAGTACTTC. Amino acids: CSARTLTQETQYF.